The 23 T cell receptor beta chains below were found in one sample sequenced in a study of blood T cell repertoires in COVID-19. Only in-frame clones appear in the TCRdb table, and some are missing; sequencing was by immunoSEQ multiplex PCR. Here the sample spans 200,000 to 300,000 clones, about 87% being singletons. The sequenced material came from peripheral blood. All receptors come from a woman aged 55-70 years with COVID-19, enrolled during active disease.

The chain carries TRBV21-1 and TRBJ1-5. TRBV21-1 is given as a pseudogene. The CDR3 totals 11 residues. The CDR3 DNA follows: TGTGCCAGCAGCAAACCCGGGCCCCAGCATTTT. This translates into CASSKPGPQHF.

The chain employs TRBV19 and TRBJ2-7, with 7 bases matching TRBD2. V shed 4 bases, J shed 3 bases, and the junction held 12 bases outside the gene matches. CDR1 is LNHDA and CDR2 is SQIVND in the germline V gene (reference sequence). This CDR3 spans 16 amino acids. As DNA, the CDR3 is TGTGCCAGTAGTAACCTCTTCCGGGGAGGGAGCTACGAGCAGTACTTC. The encoded protein is CASSNLFRGGSYEQYF.

The table lists this clone with a count of one. This rearrangement joins TRBV30 to TRBJ2-5; weak D call: TRBD2 (5 bases). There are 14 residues in the CDR3. Trimming pared 4 bases from V and 1 base from J, leaving 13 bases between. Germline-derived CDR1 and CDR2 are GTSNPN and SVGIG (reference sequence). CDR3 in DNA: TGTGCCTGGAACGAGGGAGACTTCCAAGAGACCCAGTACTTC. Translation gives CAWNEGDFQETQYF.

This chain links TRBV7-8 with TRBJ2-1; D is possibly TRBD1 (6 bases). There are 16 residues in the CDR3. Trimming took 5 bases from V and 5 from J, leaving 19 bases between them. Germline V gene lookup returns CDR1 SGHVS and CDR2 FQNEAQ. This chain's CDR3 is CASSPRQDWVHNEQFF. DNA of the CDR3: TGTGCCAGCAGCCCGAGACAGGATTGGGTACACAATGAGCAGTTCTTC.

This clone was found a few times. The chain combines TRBV5-1 with TRBJ2-3; 9 nucleotides agree with TRBD2. This CDR3 region has 15 residues. The germline CDR1 and CDR2 sequences are SGHRS and YFSETQ. V shed 2 bases, J shed 1 base, and the junction held 2 bases outside the gene matches. The CDR3 sequence: CASSFEREGTDTQYF. Written as DNA, the CDR3 is TGCGCCAGCAGCTTCGAGCGGGAGGGCACAGATACGCAGTATTTT.

This chain links TRBV27 with TRBJ1-4; D unresolved. Germline CDR1 MNHEY, CDR2 SMNVEV (reference sequence). The CDR3 totals 15 residues. V lost 5 bases to trimming and J lost 0 bases, with 10 bases between them. CDR3 sequence reads: CASSPTFATNEKLFF. CDR3 in DNA: TGTGCCAGCAGTCCTACCTTTGCAACTAATGAAAAACTGTTTTTT. Complete variable domain (other parts from reference TRBV27 and TRBJ1-4): EAQVTQNPRYLITVTGKKLTVTCSQNMNHEYMSWYRQDPGLGLRQIYYSMNVEVTDKGDVPEGYKVSRKEKRNFPLILESPSPNQTSLYFCASSPTFATNEKLFFGSGTQLSVL.

The chain has TRBV28 and TRBJ1-5, with D possibly being TRBD1 (6 bases). Germline V gene lookup returns CDR1 MDHEN and CDR2 SYDVKM. The CDR3 covers 16 residues. The V and J ends lost 3 bases and 6 bases respectively, with 18 bases between them. The CDR3 protein is CASSLGYYRVGQPQHF. CDR3 coding DNA: TGTGCCAGCAGTTTGGGGTATTACAGGGTAGGTCAGCCCCAGCATTTT.

A few counts support this clone. The chain joins TRBV7-9 to TRBJ1-1; 8 nucleotides line up with TRBD1. CDR3 length equals 14 residues. The germline V gene has CDR1 SEHNR and CDR2 FQNEAQ (reference sequence). With V trimmed by 5 bases and J by 5 bases, 7 bases remained unmatched. The CDR3 DNA reads as TGTGCCAGCAGCCCTAACAGGGGGGGGACTGAAGCTTTCTTT. This codes for CASSPNRGGTEAFF.

J is TRBJ2-2 and V is TRBV4-1; D perhaps matches TRBD1 (5 bases). V was pared by 0 bases and J by 7 bases, with 15 bases between. The germline gives CDR1 MGHRA, CDR2 YSYEKL. CDR3 length: 16 residues. CDR3 sequence: CASSQEAELQGGELFF. The CDR3 DNA is TGCGCCAGCAGCCAAGAGGCAGAGCTCCAGGGCGGGGAGCTGTTTTTT.

V is TRBV5-1 and J is TRBJ1-2; tentative D call: TRBD1 (6 bases). Trimming took off 4 bases at V and 3 bases at J, with 10 bases between the two ends. Germline CDR1 is SGHRS and CDR2 is YFSETQ. The CDR3 contains 13 residues. CDR3 loop: CASSTGQYYGYTF. CDR3 coding DNA: TGCGCCAGCAGCACCGGACAGTACTATGGCTACACCTTC. Drawing the rest from reference TRBV5-1 and TRBJ1-2, the complete variable domain is KAGVTQTPRYLIKTRGQQVTLSCSPISGHRSVSWYQQTPGQGLQFLFEYFSETQRNKGNFPGRFSGRQFSNSRSEMNVSTLELGDSALYLCASSTGQYYGYTFGSGTRLTVV.

V usage is TRBV27 and J usage is TRBJ2-7, with 8 bases fitting TRBD2. V was clipped by 3 bases and J by 7 bases; unmatched bases: 11. The germline V gene has CDR1 MNHEY and CDR2 SMNVEV (reference sequence). The CDR3 spans 15 residues. This CDR3 reads CASSFPTAGAKEQYF. The CDR3 DNA follows: TGTGCCAGCAGTTTCCCTACAGCGGGAGCCAAAGAGCAGTACTTC.

The V and J genes are TRBV2 and TRBJ2-1; 9 bases map to TRBD2. Trimming at V came to 5 bases and at J to 5 bases, leaving 7 bases not matched to a gene. CDR1 is SNHLY and CDR2 is FYNNEI in the germline V gene. The CDR3 has 15 amino acids. The CDR3 DNA reads TGTGCCAGCAGTCAGACTAGCGGATTTAACAATGAGCAGTTCTTC. Protein product: CASSQTSGFNNEQFF.

This clone was observed a few times. The V call is TRBV6-1, the J call TRBJ2-1; D is uncertain. The CDR3 covers 15 residues. V lost 2 bases, J lost 0 bases, and 8 bases lay in between. Germline-derived CDR1 and CDR2 are MNHNS and SASEGT. The CDR3 is CASSEMRTSYNEQFF. CDR3 in DNA: TGTGCCAGCAGTGAAATGAGAACCTCCTACAATGAGCAGTTCTTC.

This sequence joins TRBV10-1 and TRBJ2-7; 12 bases are shared with TRBD2. Unmatched junction bases numbered 0, after V lost 5 bases and J lost 4 bases. CDR1 is WNHNN, CDR2 SYGVQD, per germline (reference sequence). This CDR3 contains 13 residues. The CDR3 loop reads CASSTSGRYEQYF. For the CDR3, the DNA is TGCGCCAGCAGTACTAGCGGGAGGTACGAGCAGTACTTC.

The rearrangement uses TRBV7-6 and TRBJ2-7; 9 nucleotides align to TRBD2. Germline V gene lookup returns CDR1 SGHVS and CDR2 FNYEAQ. With 2 bases clipped from V and 2 bases from J, the junction kept 4 bases outside the gene matches. The CDR3 sequence is 15 residues long. The CDR3, as DNA: TGTGCCAGCAGCTTAACAGCGGGAGGAGCCTACGAGCAGTACTTC. This encodes CASSLTAGGAYEQYF.

The chain couples TRBV11-2 to TRBJ1-4, with D perhaps matching TRBD1 (5 bases). CDR1 and CDR2 from the germline V gene are SGHAT and FQNNGV. This CDR3 is 14 amino acids long. V lost 0 bases and J 8 bases, leaving 10 bases between the germline ends. CDR3 sequence reads: CASSLDHGGEKLFF. The CDR3, as DNA: TGTGCCAGCAGCTTAGATCACGGGGGAGAAAAACTGTTTTTT.

This clone came up once. The genes are TRBV6-2 or TRBV6-3 and TRBJ1-5; D possibly corresponds to TRBD1 (5 bases). CDR3 length: 12 amino acids. Trimming pared 0 bases from V and 11 bases from J, leaving 8 bases between. Looked up from germline, CDR1 is MNHEY and CDR2 is SVGEGT. CDR3 in amino acids: CASSYSPRAQHF. DNA for the CDR3: TGTGCCAGCAGTTACTCGCCCAGGGCCCAGCATTTT.

The CDR3 protein is CASRGVNSPLHF. Written as DNA, the CDR3 is TGTGCCAGCAGAGGGGTTAATTCACCCCTCCACTTT. The rearrangement joins TRBV6-1 to TRBJ1-6, with D maybe TRBD1 (5 bases). Trimming stripped 6 bases from V and 6 bases from J, with 6 bases between. From germline, CDR1 is MNHNS and CDR2 SASEGT. CDR3 size: 12 residues.

This clone was detected only a few times. The chain couples TRBV2 to TRBJ2-7; 10 nucleotides align to TRBD1. The trim removed 7 bases at V and 1 base at J, leaving 10 bases unmatched. The V gene's germline CDR1 is SNHLY and CDR2 FYNNEI. The CDR3 length is 16 residues. The CDR3 DNA sequence: TGTGCCAGCAAGGGGACAGGGGTTCTCAGTTCCTACGAGCAGTACTTC. It yields the protein CASKGTGVLSSYEQYF.

V is TRBV19 and J is TRBJ1-5; the D gene is possibly TRBD1 (5 bases). Trimming removed 7 bases from V and 4 bases from J, with 11 bases in between. The germline gives CDR1 LNHDA, CDR2 SQIVND (reference sequence). CDR3 size: 13 residues. CDR3 residues: CASTLDRNQPQHF. The CDR3, as DNA: TGTGCCAGTACCCTCGACAGAAATCAGCCCCAGCATTTT.

The sample holds one count of this clone. V gene TRBV7-9 combines with J gene TRBJ2-7, with TRBD2 as a possible D gene (7 bases). Per the germline V gene, CDR1 is SEHNR and CDR2 is FQNEAQ (reference sequence). Trimming cost V 1 base and J 9 bases, with 31 bases left between them. The CDR3 sequence is 19 residues long. CDR3 nucleotide sequence: TGTGCCAGCAGCTTAGTGGCGGGGGCTAGCGGCACTCAAAGGGTTGTGCAGTACTTC. Protein: CASSLVAGASGTQRVVQYF.

The chain recombines TRBV19 with TRBJ1-3; the D is unclear. This CDR3 comprises 16 residues. Germline V gene sequence: CDR1 LNHDA, CDR2 SQIVND (reference sequence). V was pared by 3 bases and J by 3 bases, with 15 bases between. The CDR3 spells CASSIPTGVGGNTIYF. DNA of the CDR3: TGTGCCAGTAGTATCCCGACGGGTGTTGGTGGAAACACCATATATTTT.

The chain uses TRBV7-9 and TRBJ1-4; TRBD1 agrees at 11 bases. V lost 5 bases, J lost 7 bases, and 6 bases stayed unmatched. The CDR3 totals 15 residues. Germline assignment: CDR1 SEHNR and CDR2 FQNEAQ (reference sequence). The CDR3 DNA reads as TGTGCCAGCAGCCCCCGGGACAGGGGGTTTGAAAAACTGTTTTTT. It is translated as CASSPRDRGFEKLFF.